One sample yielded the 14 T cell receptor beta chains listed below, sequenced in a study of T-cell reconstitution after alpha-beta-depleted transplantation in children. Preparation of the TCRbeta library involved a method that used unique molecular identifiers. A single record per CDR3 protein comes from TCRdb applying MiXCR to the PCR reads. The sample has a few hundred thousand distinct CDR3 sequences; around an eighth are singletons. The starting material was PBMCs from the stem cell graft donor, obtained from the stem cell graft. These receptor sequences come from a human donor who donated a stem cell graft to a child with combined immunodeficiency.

The CDR3 loop is CASSRRSPPDTQYF. The CDR3 nucleotides are TGTGCCAGCAGTAGACGGTCCCCCCCAGATACGCAGTATTTT. V usage is TRBV12-3 or TRBV12-4 and J usage is TRBJ2-3; unclear D gene. The CDR3 length is 14 residues. With 5 bases removed from V and 4 bases from J, the gap between germline ends came to 13 bases.

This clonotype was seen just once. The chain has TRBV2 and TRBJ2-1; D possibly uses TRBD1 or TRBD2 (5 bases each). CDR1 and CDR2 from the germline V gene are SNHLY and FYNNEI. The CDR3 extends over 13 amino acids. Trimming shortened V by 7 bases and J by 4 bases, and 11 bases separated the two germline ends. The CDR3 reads CASIGTGYNEQFF. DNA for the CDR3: TGTGCCAGCATTGGGACCGGGTACAATGAGCAGTTCTTC. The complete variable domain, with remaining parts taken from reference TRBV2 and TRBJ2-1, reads EPEVTQTPSHQVTQMGQEVILRCVPISNHLYFYWYRQILGQKVEFLVSFYNNEISEKSEIFDDQFSVERPDGSNFTLKIRSTKLEDSAMYFCASIGTGYNEQFFGPGTRLTVL.

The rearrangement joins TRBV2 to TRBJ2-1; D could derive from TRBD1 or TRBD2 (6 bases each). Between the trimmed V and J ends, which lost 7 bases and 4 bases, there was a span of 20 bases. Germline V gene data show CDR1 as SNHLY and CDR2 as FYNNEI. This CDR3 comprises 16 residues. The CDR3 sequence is CASTPKGGLRYNEQFF. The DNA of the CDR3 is TGTGCCAGCACCCCGAAGGGGGGTCTTCGATACAATGAGCAGTTCTTC.

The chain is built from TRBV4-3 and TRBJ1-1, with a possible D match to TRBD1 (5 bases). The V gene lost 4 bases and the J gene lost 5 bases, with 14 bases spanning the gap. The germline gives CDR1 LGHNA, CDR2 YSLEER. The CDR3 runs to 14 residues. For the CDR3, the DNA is TGCGCCAGCAGCCCCCTACTCGGGGGGACTGAAGCTTTCTTT. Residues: CASSPLLGGTEAFF.

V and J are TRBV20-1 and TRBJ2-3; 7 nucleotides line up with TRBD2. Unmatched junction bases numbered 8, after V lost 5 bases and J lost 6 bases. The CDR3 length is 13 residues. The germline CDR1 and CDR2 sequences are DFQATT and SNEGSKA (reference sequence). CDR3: CSAGGGLRDTQYF. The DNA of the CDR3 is TGCAGTGCTGGGGGGGGACTCAGGGATACGCAGTATTTT.

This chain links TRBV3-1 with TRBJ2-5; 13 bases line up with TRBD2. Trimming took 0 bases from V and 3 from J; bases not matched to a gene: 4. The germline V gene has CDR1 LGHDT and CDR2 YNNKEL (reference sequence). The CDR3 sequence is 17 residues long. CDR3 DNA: TGTGCCAGCAGCCAAGAAACTAGCGGGAGGGCCGAAGAGACCCAGTACTTC. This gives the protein CASSQETSGRAEETQYF.

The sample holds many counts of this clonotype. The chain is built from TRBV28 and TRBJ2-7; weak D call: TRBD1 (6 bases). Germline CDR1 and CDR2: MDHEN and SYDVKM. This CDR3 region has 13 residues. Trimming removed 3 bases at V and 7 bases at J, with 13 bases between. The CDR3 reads CASSLNRAWEQYF. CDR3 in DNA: TGTGCCAGCAGTTTGAACAGGGCCTGGGAGCAGTACTTC.

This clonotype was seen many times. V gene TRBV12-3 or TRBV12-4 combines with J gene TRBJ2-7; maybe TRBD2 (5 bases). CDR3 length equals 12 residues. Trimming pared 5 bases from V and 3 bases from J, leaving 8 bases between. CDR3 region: CASSDGVYEQYF. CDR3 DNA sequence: TGTGCCAGCAGTGACGGGGTCTACGAGCAGTACTTC.

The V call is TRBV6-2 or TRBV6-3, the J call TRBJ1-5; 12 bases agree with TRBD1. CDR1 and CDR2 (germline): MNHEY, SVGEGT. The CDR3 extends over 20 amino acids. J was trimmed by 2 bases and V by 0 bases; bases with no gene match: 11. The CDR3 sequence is CASSYSLGTGGAGGNQPQHF. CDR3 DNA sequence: TGTGCCAGCAGTTACTCGCTCGGGACAGGGGGCGCGGGGGGCAATCAGCCCCAGCATTTT.

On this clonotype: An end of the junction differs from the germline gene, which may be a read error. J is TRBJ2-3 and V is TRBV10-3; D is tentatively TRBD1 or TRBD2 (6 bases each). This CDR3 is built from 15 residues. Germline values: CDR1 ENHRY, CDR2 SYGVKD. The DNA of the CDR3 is TGTGCCATCAATGAGGGGGAGGCCGGCACAGATACGCAGTATTTT. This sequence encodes CAINEGEAGTDTQYF.

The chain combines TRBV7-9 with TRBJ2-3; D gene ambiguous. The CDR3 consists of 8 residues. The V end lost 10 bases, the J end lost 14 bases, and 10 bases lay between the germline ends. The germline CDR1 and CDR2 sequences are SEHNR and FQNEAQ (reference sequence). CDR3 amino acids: CATDYWYF. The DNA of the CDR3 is TGTGCCACGGATTATTGGTATTTT.

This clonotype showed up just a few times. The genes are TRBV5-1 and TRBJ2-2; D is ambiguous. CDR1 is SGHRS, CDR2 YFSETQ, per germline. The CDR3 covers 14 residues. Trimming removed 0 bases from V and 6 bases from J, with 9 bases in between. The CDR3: CASSLALSPGELFF. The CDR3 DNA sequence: TGCGCCAGCAGCTTGGCTTTGAGCCCCGGGGAGCTGTTTTTT.

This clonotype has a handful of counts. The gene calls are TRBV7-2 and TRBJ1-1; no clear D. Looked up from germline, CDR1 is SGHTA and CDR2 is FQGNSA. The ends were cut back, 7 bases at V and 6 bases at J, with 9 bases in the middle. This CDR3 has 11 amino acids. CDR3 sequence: CASIGRAEAFF. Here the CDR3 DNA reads TGTGCCAGCATTGGGAGGGCTGAAGCTTTCTTT.

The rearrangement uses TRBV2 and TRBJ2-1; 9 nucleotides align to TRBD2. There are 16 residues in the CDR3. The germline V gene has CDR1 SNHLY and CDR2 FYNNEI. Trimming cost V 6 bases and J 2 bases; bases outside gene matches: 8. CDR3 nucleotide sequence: TGTGCCAGCAGGACCACAGCGGGGGGCGCCTACAATGAGCAGTTCTTC. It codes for CASRTTAGGAYNEQFF.